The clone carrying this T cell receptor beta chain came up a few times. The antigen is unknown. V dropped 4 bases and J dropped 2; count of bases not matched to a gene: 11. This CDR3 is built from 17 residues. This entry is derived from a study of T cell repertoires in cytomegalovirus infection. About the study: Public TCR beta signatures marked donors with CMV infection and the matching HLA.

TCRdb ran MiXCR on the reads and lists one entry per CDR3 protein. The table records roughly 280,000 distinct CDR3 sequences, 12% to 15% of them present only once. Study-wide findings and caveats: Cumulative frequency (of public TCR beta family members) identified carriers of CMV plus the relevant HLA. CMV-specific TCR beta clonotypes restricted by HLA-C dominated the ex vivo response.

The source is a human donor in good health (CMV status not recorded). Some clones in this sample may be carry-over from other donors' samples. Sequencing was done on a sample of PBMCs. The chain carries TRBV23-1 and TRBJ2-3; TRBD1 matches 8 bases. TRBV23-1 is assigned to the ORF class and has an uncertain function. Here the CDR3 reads CASSRPGQEGVTDTQYF. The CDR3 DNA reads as TGCGCCAGCAGTCGACCGGGACAGGAGGGGGTCACAGATACGCAGTATTTT.